The 16 T cell receptor beta chains listed next were all sequenced from one sample in a study of blood T cells in healthy people across ages. Next came a second PCR, run for about 6 to 12 cycles, which used a sample-barcoded 5' primer along with a J-beta primer mix. TCRdb independently ran MiXCR on the 5' RACE reads; one entry per CDR3 protein. Found here are fewer than 900,000 distinct CDR3 sequences, about 34% of them singletons; the top ten hold 10% to 15%. Material for sequencing was blood. Receptors were obtained from a man aged 18 to 30 in good health.

The V call is TRBV6-4, the J call TRBJ2-3, with 9 bases lining up with TRBD1. V lost 6 bases to trimming and J lost 3 bases; unmatched junction nucleotides: 7. The CDR3 consists of 15 residues. CDR1 and CDR2 (germline): MRHNA, SNTAGT. The CDR3: CASRLDRGRTDTQYF. CDR3 bases: TGTGCCAGCAGATTGGACAGGGGTAGGACAGATACGCAGTATTTT.

This clonotype showed up just a few times. This sequence joins TRBV7-2 and TRBJ2-7; D unresolved. The CDR3 loop spans 15 amino acids. Germline V CDR1 and CDR2: SGHTA, FQGNSA. With 0 bases removed from V and 0 bases from J, the gap between germline ends came to 9 bases. The CDR3 loop is CASSLATGFSYEQYF. Here the CDR3 DNA reads TGTGCCAGCAGCTTAGCTACCGGCTTCTCCTACGAGCAGTACTTC.

The rearrangement uses TRBV2 and TRBJ2-6; TRBD1 might be the D (5 bases). This CDR3 is built from 19 residues. The V end lost 6 bases, the J end lost 0 bases, and 21 bases lay between the germline ends. Per the germline V gene, CDR1 is SNHLY and CDR2 is FYNNEI. The CDR3: CASSERGRQSNSGANVLTF. The CDR3 coding sequence is TGTGCCAGCAGCGAGAGAGGCAGACAGTCGAACTCTGGGGCCAACGTCCTGACTTTC.

In regard to this clonotype: A read error may account for a junction end that differs from germline. The chain uses TRBV4-3 and TRBJ2-1, with 7 nucleotides matching TRBD2. This CDR3 region has 17 residues. Germline assignment: CDR1 LGHNA and CDR2 YSLEER. Here the CDR3 reads CASSQDAGASPYKEQFF. The CDR3 DNA reads TGCGCCAGCAGCCAAGATGCGGGAGCGAGTCCTTACAAGGAGCAGTTCTTC.

The genes are TRBV6-2 or TRBV6-3 and TRBJ2-5; D assignment may be TRBD1 or TRBD2 (5 bases each). This CDR3 contains 14 residues. Germline CDR1 and CDR2: MNHEY and SVGEGT. Trimming removed 2 bases from V and 4 bases from J, with 11 bases in between. CDR3 protein: CASSYTPGRETQYF. CDR3 coding DNA: TGTGCCAGCAGTTACACGCCAGGGAGAGAGACCCAGTACTTC.

The chain uses TRBV5-6 and TRBJ2-7, with TRBD1 matching 9 bases. CDR1 SGHDT and CDR2 YYEEEE come from the germline V gene. J lost 7 bases, V lost 3 bases, and 11 bases had no gene match. The CDR3 runs to 15 residues. The CDR3 is CASSWGTGRGNEQYF. DNA of the CDR3: TGTGCCAGCAGCTGGGGGACAGGGAGAGGCAATGAGCAGTACTTC.

In this sample, this clonotype turned up a few times. The genes are TRBV4-3 and TRBJ2-5, with 9 positions matching TRBD1. The V segment lost 1 base and the J segment 11 bases; nucleotides outside the gene matches: 14. CDR3 length equals 16 residues. CDR1 is LGHNA and CDR2 is YSLEER in the germline V gene. The CDR3 bases are TGCGCCAGCAGCCAAGCCGCCCAGGACAGGGGCAATGAGCAGTACTTC. Translating gives CASSQAAQDRGNEQYF.

This clonotype was seen a handful of times. The V call is TRBV2, the J call TRBJ2-6; 11 positions agree with TRBD1. V trimming: 4 bases; J trimming: 1 base; junction bases outside the gene matches: 6. The length of the CDR3 is 18 residues. Germline CDR1 and CDR2: SNHLY and FYNNEI. The CDR3 DNA reads TGTGCCAGCAGTGCCTGGACAGGGGGCCTTTCTGGGGCCAACGTCCTGACTTTC. As protein: CASSAWTGGLSGANVLTF. The full variable domain, in which reference TRBV2 and TRBJ2-6 provide the parts outside the CDR3, is EPEVTQTPSHQVTQMGQEVILRCVPISNHLYFYWYRQILGQKVEFLVSFYNNEISEKSEIFDDQFSVERPDGSNFTLKIRSTKLEDSAMYFCASSAWTGGLSGANVLTFGAGSRLTVL.

This clonotype was counted a few times. The chain has TRBV20-1 and TRBJ2-4; D uncertain. The CDR3 has 13 amino acids. Germline V gene sequence: CDR1 DFQATT, CDR2 SNEGSKA (reference sequence). The CDR3 here is CSGKTQRVNIQYF. The CDR3 DNA reads as TGCAGCGGAAAGACTCAACGGGTAAACATTCAGTACTTC.

At least ten counts were recorded for this clonotype. This chain uses TRBV5-1 with TRBJ2-3; 8 nucleotides match TRBD1. The CDR3 loop spans 16 amino acids. Germline V CDR1 and CDR2: SGHRS, YFSETQ. With V trimmed by 6 bases and J by 0 bases, 9 bases remained unmatched. CDR3 region: CASTQAGGPSTDTQYF. The CDR3 DNA follows: TGCGCCAGCACCCAGGCAGGGGGCCCTAGCACAGATACGCAGTATTTT.

As concerns this clonotype: One end of the junction does not line up with germline, which may come from a read error. This sequence joins TRBV20-1 and TRBJ1-1, with a weak D call TRBD1 (5 bases). The CDR3 runs 14 residues. The germline V gene encodes CDR1 DFQATT and CDR2 SNEGSKA (reference sequence). Written as DNA, the CDR3 is TGCAGTGCTGGAGATATGCAGGGTGGCACTGAAGCTTTCTTT. Translated: CSAGDMQGGTEAFF.

Note on this clonotype: This may come from a read error, since a much larger clone is one base off. V gene TRBV20-1 combines with J gene TRBJ2-1, with TRBD2 identical over 9 bases. The J call may be in error: the DNA end matches TRBJ2-7 better. CDR1 and CDR2 (germline): DFQATT, SNEGSKA (reference sequence). The CDR3 is made up of 15 amino acids. The CDR3 DNA reads as TGCAGTGGTCTAGCCCGGACTAGCGAGTACAATGAGCAGTACTTC. The encoded protein is CSGLARTSEYNEQYF.

The chain combines TRBV5-1 with TRBJ1-1; D ambiguous. Germline CDR1 and CDR2: SGHRS and YFSETQ. Trimming took 1 base from V and 6 from J, leaving 13 bases between them. The CDR3 has 14 amino acids. CDR3 region: CASSLSGLEAEAFF. Here the CDR3 DNA reads TGCGCCAGCAGCTTGAGCGGGCTCGAGGCTGAAGCTTTCTTT.

V usage is TRBV5-1 and J usage is TRBJ2-2; perhaps TRBD1 as D (6 bases). Looked up from germline, CDR1 is SGHRS and CDR2 is YFSETQ. The CDR3 contains 15 residues. V was pared by 3 bases and J by 2 bases, with 11 bases between. The CDR3 coding sequence is TGCGCCAGCAGCTCGACAGGATTTAACACCGGGGAGCTGTTTTTT. It yields the protein CASSSTGFNTGELFF.

Comments on this clonotype: One end of the junction fails to match germline, which may point to a read error. The chain carries TRBV9 and TRBJ1-1; 8 positions match TRBD1. CDR3 length equals 14 residues. Germline CDR1 SGDLS, CDR2 YYNGEE. The DNA of the CDR3 is TGTGCCGGCAGCGCCCTACAGGGGGGCACTGAAGCTTTCTTT. Translation: CAGSALQGGTEAFF.

The chain combines TRBV5-1 with TRBJ1-1, with D possibly TRBD1 on 5 matching bases. CDR3 size: 16 residues. Deletions cut 4 bases from V and 0 bases from J, with 16 bases between. Looked up from germline, CDR1 is SGHRS and CDR2 is YFSETQ. The CDR3, as DNA: TGCGCCAGCAGCCCGGGACTCTCGCCAGTGAACACTGAAGCTTTCTTT. Translating gives CASSPGLSPVNTEAFF.